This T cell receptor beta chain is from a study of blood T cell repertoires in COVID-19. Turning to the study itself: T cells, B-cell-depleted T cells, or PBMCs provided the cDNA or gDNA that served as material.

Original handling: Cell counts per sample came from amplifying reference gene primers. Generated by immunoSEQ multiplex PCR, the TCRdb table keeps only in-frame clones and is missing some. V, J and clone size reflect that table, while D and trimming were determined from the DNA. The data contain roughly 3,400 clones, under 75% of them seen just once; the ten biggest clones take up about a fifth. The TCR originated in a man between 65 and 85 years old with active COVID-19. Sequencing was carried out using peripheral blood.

CDR3 nucleotides: TGTGCCAGCAATCCTGACCGTCGGGGGAACACTGAAGCTTTCTTT. Translated, it gives CASNPDRRGNTEAFF. This chain joins TRBV6-5 and TRBJ1-1, with D uncertain. Germline lookup yields CDR1 MNHEY and CDR2 SVGAGI. V lost 7 bases, J lost 1 base, and 16 bases lay in between. CDR3 length: 15 residues.